This T cell receptor (beta chain) came from a study of blood T cell repertoires in COVID-19. Study information: Acute-phase and convalescent COVID-19 samples originated in the United States, Italy and Spain. From T cells, B-cell-depleted T cells, or PBMCs came the material, which was cDNA or gDNA.

In the authors' methods: Amplification with reference gene primers provided the estimates of nucleated cell counts. TCRdb keeps only in-frame clones here, not all; method: immunoSEQ multiplex PCR. V, J and clone size reflect that table, while D and trimming were determined from the DNA. Of 150,000 to 200,000 clones detected, around 86% appear once; the ten largest clones hold 5.5% to 8.5%. The specimen sequenced was peripheral blood. This receptor was taken from an elderly woman in a cohort sampled during active or convalescent COVID-19.

CDR3 sequence: CASSQEGAGPYNEQFF. For the CDR3, the DNA is TGCGCCAGCAGCCAAGAAGGGGCGGGACCCTACAATGAGCAGTTCTTC. The gene calls are TRBV4-1 and TRBJ2-1, with D possibly matching TRBD2 (6 bases). Trimming stripped 0 bases from V and 2 bases from J, with 11 bases between. Germline V CDR1 and CDR2: MGHRA, YSYEKL. The CDR3 runs 16 residues.